These T cell receptor beta chains were read from a single sample in a study of metastatic and nonmetastatic thyroid tumors. TCRdb re-clonotyped the PCR reads through MiXCR. The sample lists 30,000 to 40,000 clones, roughly 22% occurring once. The specimen sequenced was tumor tissue. These receptors all come from a male donor with papillary thyroid cancer or a benign thyroid nodule (not recorded which). Some clones in this sample may be carry-over from other donors' samples. Each CDR3 is given with its conserved first and last residue. D genes are given only for firm matches. The size of a clone is reported for some rows only, either as once, few or many, or as a class for expanded clones.

NA,TRBV5-6,NA,TRBJ1-1,CASRDGGKGDTEAFF,TGTGCCAGCAGGGATGGGGGGAAGGGGGACACTGAAGCTTTCTTT
many,TRBV4-1,NA,TRBJ1-5,CASSHGPGFTRGEHQPQHF,TGCGCCAGCAGCCATGGCCCGGGCTTCACTAGGGGGGAGCATCAGCCCCAGCATTTT
many,TRBV7-2,NA,TRBJ2-1,CASSSAAGTAPCF,TGTGCCAGCAGCTCGGCCGCCGGGACTGCTCCATGCTTC
many,TRBV14,NA,TRBJ2-1,CASSQVTYNEQFF,TGTGCCAGCAGCCAGGTAACGTACAATGAGCAGTTCTTC
NA,TRBV2,NA,TRBJ1-2,CASSEGAGYGYTF,TGTGCCAGCAGTGAGGGGGCTGGCTATGGCTACACCTTC
few,TRBV11-1,NA,TRBJ2-7,CASSFGIAVGPGEQYF,TGTGCCAGCAGCTTCGGCATAGCGGTAGGGCCTGGCGAGCAGTACTTC
many,TRBV2,TRBD1,TRBJ1-1,CATTGGSNTEAFF,TGTGCCACCACAGGGGGCTCGAACACTGAAGCTTTCTTT
many,TRBV29-1,TRBD1,TRBJ2-1,CSVRDRGLYNEQFF,TGCAGCGTCCGAGACAGGGGGCTCTACAATGAGCAGTTCTTC
NA,TRBV20-1,NA,TRBJ2-1,CSASGGTSSVDNEQFF,TGCAGTGCTAGTGGGGGCACGTCTAGCGTGGACAATGAGCAGTTCTTC
medium-sized,TRBV7-2,TRBD2,TRBJ2-7,CASSGSGLAGYEQYF,TGTGCCAGCAGCGGCTCTGGACTAGCGGGCTACGAGCAGTACTTC
NA,TRBV24-1,NA,TRBJ2-2,CATSDVQDTVELFF,TGTGCCACCAGTGATGTACAGGACACCGTGGAGCTGTTTTTT
many,TRBV5-5,NA,TRBJ1-3,CASSGLQGLSGNTIYF,TGTGCCAGCAGCGGCCTACAGGGACTCTCTGGAAACACCATATATTTT
NA,TRBV6-4,TRBD1,TRBJ2-3,CASSDGDRVSDTQYF,TGTGCCAGCAGTGACGGGGACAGGGTGTCCGATACGCAGTATTTT
NA,TRBV7-2,TRBD2,TRBJ2-3,CASSFRGRTSRGPGDTQYF,TGTGCCAGCAGTTTTAGGGGACGGACTAGCAGGGGACCAGGAGATACGCAGTATTTT
few,TRBV19,TRBD2,TRBJ2-7,CASSMGSGVTYEQYF,TGTGCCAGTAGTATGGGTAGCGGGGTAACCTACGAGCAGTACTTC
many,TRBV28,NA,TRBJ1-2,CASTVLGGDYGYTF,TGTGCCAGCACTGTTCTGGGGGGGGACTATGGCTACACCTTC
few,TRBV12-3/TRBV12-4,NA,TRBJ1-2,CASSLQGFGYTF,TGTGCCAGCAGTTTACAGGGATTTGGCTACACCTTC
many,TRBV20-1,TRBD2,TRBJ2-3,CSARDRTSGRLDTQYF,TGCAGTGCTAGAGATCGAACTAGCGGGAGATTAGATACGCAGTATTTT
NA,TRBV2,TRBD1,TRBJ2-7,CASHRDRQYEQYF,TGTGCCAGCCACCGGGACAGGCAATACGAGCAGTACTTC
NA,TRBV10-2,TRBD1,TRBJ2-2,CASSESETGAGELFF,TGCGCCAGCAGTGAGTCAGAGACAGGGGCCGGGGAGCTGTTTTTT